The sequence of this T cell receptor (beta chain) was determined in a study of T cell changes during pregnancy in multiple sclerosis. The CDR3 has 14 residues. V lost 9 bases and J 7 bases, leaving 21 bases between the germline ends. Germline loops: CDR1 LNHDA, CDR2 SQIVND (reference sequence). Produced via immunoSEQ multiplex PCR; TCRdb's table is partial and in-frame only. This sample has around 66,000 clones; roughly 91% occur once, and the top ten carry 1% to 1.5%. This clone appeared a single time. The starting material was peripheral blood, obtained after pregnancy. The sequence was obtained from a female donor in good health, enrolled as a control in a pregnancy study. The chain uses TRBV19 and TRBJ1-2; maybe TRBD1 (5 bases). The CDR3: CASLQGPGVGGYTF. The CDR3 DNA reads TGTGCCAGCCTACAAGGCCCGGGGGTGGGTGGCTACACCTTC.